Listed below are T cell receptor beta chains from one sample, sequenced in a study of blood T cell repertoires in COVID-19. Sequencing was performed with immunoSEQ multiplex PCR; in TCRdb, only in-frame clones are kept and a portion is missing. Here the sample spans nearly 200,000 clones, approximately 81% being singletons. Sequenced sample: peripheral blood. The source of these receptors is a human donor in a cohort sampled during active COVID-19. Both conserved end residues are trimmed from each CDR3.

v_call,cdr3_length,j_call,cdr3_aa
TRBV7-6,13,TRBJ1-5,ASSLGQGSNQPQH
TRBV27,11,TRBJ2-7,ASRRDSVGEQY
TRBV3-1/TRBV3-2,12,TRBJ1-5,ASSHAGYNQPQH
TRBV6-5,12,TRBJ1-1,ASRTGGADTEAF
TRBV9,11,TRBJ2-5,ASNRQNQETQY
TRBV19,13,TRBJ2-2,ASSTPGGKAGELF
TRBV29-1,11,TRBJ1-1,SVGATGGTEAF
TRBV18,14,TRBJ2-1,ASSPPVLAGGGEQF
TRBV28,12,TRBJ1-3,ASGTGGLVSTIY
TRBV7-6,14,TRBJ1-1,ASSLAAGQGNTEAF
TRBV28,10,TRBJ2-7,ASSPNTYEQY